Each of the 20 T cell receptor beta chains below was sequenced from the same sample in a study of CD8 T cells in Susac syndrome (dated by TCRdb to the late 2010s). Receptor libraries were prepared by the immunoSEQ multiplex PCR assay. RNA was extracted with the RNeasy kit and about 0.5 to 1 ug was reverse transcribed using random hexamers. In TCRdb, the public reads were trimmed at Q25 with fastp and aligned with MiXCR, with productive beta chains retained. Entries that share a CDR3 protein sequence are merged under the most common genes and DNA. For this sample the table gives some 120,000 distinct CDR3 sequences, of which around 90% were detected only once. The ten largest clones add up to 0.14% of the sample. Sequenced: CD4+ T cells from PBMCs. Receptor source: a human donor in good health.

This clonotype is a singleton in its sample. V is TRBV7-9 and J is TRBJ2-7; perhaps TRBD1 as D (5 bases). CDR1 SEHNR and CDR2 FQNEAQ come from the germline V gene (reference sequence). V was clipped by 5 bases and J by 6 bases, with 17 bases between them. This CDR3 has 14 residues. The CDR3 sequence is CASSPLKGRGEQYF. The CDR3 DNA sequence: TGTGCCAGCAGCCCTCTGAAGGGGCGAGGCGAGCAGTACTTC.

This clonotype was observed a single time. The rearrangement links TRBV28 to TRBJ1-1, with unresolved D. Germline assignment: CDR1 MDHEN and CDR2 SYDVKM. Trimming cost V 5 bases and J 0 bases, with 7 bases left between them. This CDR3 region has 13 residues. CDR3 sequence reads: CASSIPMNTEAFF. The DNA of the CDR3 is TGTGCCAGCAGTATCCCGATGAACACTGAAGCTTTCTTT. The whole variable domain, filled in from reference TRBV28 and TRBJ1-1, reads DVKVTQSSRYLVKRTGEKVFLECVQDMDHENMFWYRQDPGLGLRLIYFSYDVKMKEKGDIPEGYSVSREKKERFSLILESASTNQTSMYLCASSIPMNTEAFFGQGTRLTVV.

The rearrangement uses TRBV7-8 and TRBJ2-7, with 8 bases matching TRBD1. Trimming removed 7 bases from V and 7 bases from J; junction bases left unmatched: 12. CDR1 and CDR2 (germline): SGHVS, FQNEAQ. The CDR3 sequence is 14 residues long. The DNA of the CDR3 is TGTGCCAGCAACCTAGGACAGGGTAGGGCGGAGCAGTACTTC. Translating gives CASNLGQGRAEQYF.

This clonotype was observed a single time. The rearrangement links TRBV5-4 to TRBJ2-4; D is ambiguous. The CDR3 has 13 residues. Trimming removed 2 bases from V and 5 bases from J, with 8 bases in between. Germline-derived CDR1 and CDR2 are SGHNT and YYREEE (reference sequence). Here the CDR3 DNA reads TGTGCCAGCAGCTTCGCGAACCAAAACATTCAGTACTTC. Protein: CASSFANQNIQYF.

The V call is TRBV20-1, the J call TRBJ2-5; D tentatively reads TRBD1 or TRBD2 (6 bases each). The germline V and J ends were trimmed by 3 bases and 9 bases, with 14 bases remaining between them. The CDR3 loop spans 12 amino acids. Germline values: CDR1 DFQATT, CDR2 SNEGSKA (reference sequence). The CDR3 DNA reads as TGCAGTGCTAGTTGGGGGGCCGCGGCCCAGTACTTC. As protein: CSASWGAAAQYF.

The genes are TRBV19 and TRBJ2-1; TRBD2 is a possible D gene (5 bases). Germline V gives CDR1 LNHDA, CDR2 SQIVND (reference sequence). V gave up 5 bases and J gave up 10 bases, with 18 bases separating them. This CDR3 has 14 amino acids. Written as DNA, the CDR3 is TGTGCCAGTAGTTCGGGATCATCACGCATCGAGCAGTTCTTC. Protein product: CASSSGSSRIEQFF.

This chain uses TRBV20-1 with TRBJ2-5, with 12 bases matching TRBD1. CDR1 and CDR2 from the germline V gene are DFQATT and SNEGSKA (reference sequence). V was clipped by 6 bases and J by 4 bases; unmatched bases: 6. There are 14 residues in the CDR3. The CDR3 sequence: CSAGDRGLVETQYF. CDR3 coding DNA: TGCAGTGCGGGGGACAGGGGGCTTGTAGAGACCCAGTACTTC.

The CDR3 sequence: CASRDPNNEQFF. CDR3 coding DNA: TGTGCCAGCAGGGACCCCAACAATGAGCAGTTCTTC. This chain connects TRBV7-2 to TRBJ2-1; D is ambiguous. The CDR3 totals 12 residues. The germline V gene has CDR1 SGHTA and CDR2 FQGNSA. V shed 6 bases and J shed 5 bases, with 8 bases lying between them.

The CDR3 DNA reads TGTGCCAGCAGTGAAGCCAGGGGGCATAAAAAACTGTTTTTT. Amino acids: CASSEARGHKKLFF. This sequence joins TRBV2 and TRBJ1-4, with 8 bases fitting TRBD1. The CDR3 has 14 amino acids. V dropped 0 bases and J dropped 9; count of bases not matched to a gene: 3. CDR1 SNHLY and CDR2 FYNNEI come from the germline V gene.

The chain couples TRBV27 to TRBJ2-1, with 13 bases that match TRBD2. CDR3 length: 15 residues. Germline V CDR1 and CDR2: MNHEY, SMNVEV (reference sequence). Unmatched junction bases numbered 6, after V lost 6 bases and J lost 7 bases. This chain's CDR3 is CASRRGTSGKNEQFF. CDR3 sequence (DNA): TGTGCCAGCAGGAGGGGGACTAGCGGGAAGAATGAGCAGTTCTTC.

This chain joins TRBV3-1 and TRBJ2-1; no clear D. The CDR3 spans 13 residues. Germline CDR1 is LGHDT and CDR2 is YNNKEL (reference sequence). With 4 bases removed from V and 10 bases from J, the gap between germline ends came to 14 bases. The DNA of the CDR3 is TGTGCCAGCAGCCCCCGCCAAACTTCGGAGCAGTTCTTC. It is translated as CASSPRQTSEQFF.

This chain links TRBV13 with TRBJ2-5, with 7 positions matching TRBD2. Germline-derived CDR1 and CDR2 are PRHDT and FYEKMQ (reference sequence). This CDR3 is 13 amino acids long. J lost 3 bases, V lost 7 bases, and 5 bases had no gene match. CDR3 nucleotide sequence: TGTGCCAGCAAAAAGCGGGAAGAAGAGACCCAGTACTTC. It codes for CASKKREEETQYF.

The rearrangement links TRBV6-2 or TRBV6-3 to TRBJ1-1, with D perhaps matching TRBD1 (6 bases). Trimming left V 3 bases short and J 0 bases short, with 23 bases between. CDR3 size: 19 residues. Germline loops: CDR1 MNHEY, CDR2 SVGEGT. The CDR3 here is CASSYGGRGPLRLNTEAFF. As DNA, the CDR3 is TGTGCCAGCAGTTATGGAGGCAGGGGACCCCTCCGATTGAACACTGAAGCTTTCTTT.

This chain joins TRBV2 and TRBJ1-2; no firm D call. Between the trimmed V and J ends, which lost 2 bases and 0 bases, there was a span of 7 bases. Germline V CDR1 and CDR2: SNHLY, FYNNEI. This CDR3 spans 14 amino acids. This CDR3 is CASSEREANYGYTF. In DNA form, the CDR3 reads TGTGCCAGCAGTGAACGGGAAGCTAACTATGGCTACACCTTC.

V is TRBV3-1 and J is TRBJ2-1; D may be TRBD1 (5 bases). Germline CDR1 reads LGHDT; CDR2 reads YNNKEL (reference sequence). The CDR3 spans 17 residues. V was pared by 0 bases and J by 2 bases, with 14 bases between. CDR3 sequence reads: CASSQDPGSRAYNEQFF. The DNA for the CDR3 is TGTGCCAGCAGCCAAGATCCAGGGTCAAGGGCCTACAATGAGCAGTTCTTC.

This clonotype showed up just once. This chain uses TRBV23-1 with TRBJ1-1, with D uncertain. TRBV23-1 is an ORF, with its function uncertain. The germline V and J ends were trimmed by 0 bases and 5 bases, with 10 bases remaining between them. CDR3 length: 14 amino acids. CDR3: CASSQSHLGTEAFF. The DNA for the CDR3 is TGCGCCAGCAGTCAATCCCATCTAGGGACTGAAGCTTTCTTT.

The V and J genes are TRBV25-1 and TRBJ2-3, with D perhaps TRBD1 (6 bases). Trimming shortened V by 1 base and J by 0 bases, and 8 bases separated the two germline ends. Germline V gene data show CDR1 as MGHDK and CDR2 as SYGVNS. The CDR3 spans 15 residues. The CDR3 region is CASSELRGSTDTQYF. The CDR3 coding sequence is TGTGCCAGCAGTGAATTAAGGGGGAGCACAGATACGCAGTATTTT.

The chain employs TRBV19 and TRBJ1-1; D gene ambiguous. The germline CDR1 and CDR2 sequences are LNHDA and SQIVND (reference sequence). CDR3 size: 14 residues. V shed 6 bases and J shed 0 bases, with 11 bases lying between them. In DNA, the CDR3 is TGTGCCAGTAGCCGGGAAGGGTTGAACACTGAAGCTTTCTTT. Protein product: CASSREGLNTEAFF.

This rearrangement joins TRBV6-5 to TRBJ1-4, with TRBD1 matching over 8 bases. From germline, CDR1 is MNHEY and CDR2 SVGAGI. After removal of 1 base from V and 7 bases from J, the junction contained 14 bases not matched to a gene. This CDR3 region has 18 residues. The CDR3 is CASSYYDRGGTEREKLFF. The CDR3 bases are TGTGCCAGCAGTTACTACGACAGGGGAGGTACTGAGCGTGAAAAACTGTTTTTT.

This rearrangement joins TRBV7-2 to TRBJ2-1; no definite D call. Per the germline V gene, CDR1 is SGHTA and CDR2 is FQGNSA. V was trimmed by 2 bases and J by 9 bases, leaving 5 bases between them. The CDR3 consists of 11 residues. CDR3 DNA sequence: TGTGCCAGCAGCTTACTCGGTGAGCAGTTCTTC. Protein product: CASSLLGEQFF.